Detailed here is one T cell receptor beta chain. Its antigen target is currently unknown. No clone much larger than this one lies a single base away; base qualities are absent. These data originate in a study of blood T cell repertoires in COVID-19 (dated by TCRdb to the early 2020s). Regarding the study in general: Collaborator samples came from the United States, Italy and Spain and covered acute and convalescent phases of COVID-19. Sample metadata almost always included a de-identified subject ID, COVID-19 status, age in years and sex. A freely available public database, intended as a resource for researchers studying the immune response to SARS-CoV-2, is where the repertoires were released. The prospective study material was composed of cDNA or gDNA derived from T cells, B-cell-depleted T cells, or PBMCs. The samples were drawn from two sources: the first 160 participants of the ongoing ImmuneRACE study, and 1,200 or so subjects contributed by 6 global collaborators. Deeply sampled blood TCRbeta repertoires from subjects exposed to, actively infected with, or recovered from COVID-19 were included in the dataset. Where available, HLA class I and class II types were taken from metadata supplied by the sample provider and were not determined by assay-based typing. The paper's findings and limits, for the study overall: The quantity of clinical and demographic metadata differed by source and by participant and was supplied without curation.

Participants in the prospective study were aged roughly 18 to 95 years, lived in 24 United States geographic areas, and enrolled through a virtual design. In the prospective study, cohorts were assigned on the basis of participant-reported clinical history obtained from a screening survey and a study questionnaire. Exposed participants had been in contact with someone with a PCR-confirmed or clinician-diagnosed COVID-19 case within 2 weeks of study entry. Each participant in the prospective study had whole blood, serum and a nasopharyngeal or oropharyngeal swab collected by mobile phlebotomists. Participants in the prospective study had the option to provide additional blood draws and questionnaires over a 2-month period. Blood samples from the prospective study were shipped frozen or at room temperature prior to DNA extraction. CDR1 SEHNR and CDR2 FQNEAQ were looked up in the germline V gene (reference sequence). The junction shows trimming of 7 bases on V and 10 bases on J, plus 19 bases between the germline ends. From its cysteine to its phenylalanine, the CDR3 spans 13 amino acids. Left in the record is the CDR3 DNA by itself, 39 bases read in frame from the first base.

TCRbeta CDR3 regions were amplified from genomic DNA by means of the immunoSEQ Assay, a bias-controlled multiplex PCR. The authors' pipeline ran thus. Nucleated cell counts per sample were estimated from amplification of reference gene primers within the assay. To quantify the absolute abundance of each unique TCRbeta CDR3 rearrangement, sequence reads were collapsed and filtered. Productive Simpson clonality was computed per sample as the square root of Simpson's diversity index over productive rearrangements. TCRdb limited this immuneACCESS table to in-frame rearrangements with V and J called. A share of clones is missing; checked studies link under half to unresolved V genes, and the rest is unexplained. V and J calls and clone size are copied from that table; D and trimming were computed from the DNA. The sample table records about 430,000 clones; around nine tenths of these occur just once. The ten largest clones capture approximately 1.3% of the sample.

The source of this sequence is a woman between 18 and 30 years old who had been exposed to COVID-19. The chain is made from TRBV7-9 and TRBJ1-1; the D segment could be TRBD1, given 6 matching bases. The sample consisted of PBMCs or T cells enriched from blood (not recorded which). In nucleotides, the sequence is TGTGCCAGCACCATGGGGGGGCGGAATACAGCTTTCTTT. It codes for CASTMGGRNTAFF.